This T cell receptor (beta chain) appears in the sequencing data of a study of shared clonotypes between healthy human individuals. The CDR3 is 16 residues long. The ends were cut back, 3 bases at V and 1 base at J, with 13 bases in the middle. In germline, CDR1 is LNHDA, CDR2 SQIVND (reference sequence). TCRdb's copy holds only in-frame clones and misses some; the assay was immunoSEQ multiplex PCR. Here the sample spans approximately 330,000 clones, about 70% being singletons. This clone was found a few times. The TCR sequence derives from a man under 40 in good health. Sample: memory CD4+ T cells sorted from blood. Subset reported: CD45RA-negative fraction. This sequence joins TRBV19 and TRBJ1-5; a weak D match, TRBD1 (5 bases). CDR3 nucleotide sequence: TGTGCCAGTAGTATTAGTGGTGGGGACAGCAATCAGCCCCAGCATTTT. It is translated as CASSISGGDSNQPQHF.